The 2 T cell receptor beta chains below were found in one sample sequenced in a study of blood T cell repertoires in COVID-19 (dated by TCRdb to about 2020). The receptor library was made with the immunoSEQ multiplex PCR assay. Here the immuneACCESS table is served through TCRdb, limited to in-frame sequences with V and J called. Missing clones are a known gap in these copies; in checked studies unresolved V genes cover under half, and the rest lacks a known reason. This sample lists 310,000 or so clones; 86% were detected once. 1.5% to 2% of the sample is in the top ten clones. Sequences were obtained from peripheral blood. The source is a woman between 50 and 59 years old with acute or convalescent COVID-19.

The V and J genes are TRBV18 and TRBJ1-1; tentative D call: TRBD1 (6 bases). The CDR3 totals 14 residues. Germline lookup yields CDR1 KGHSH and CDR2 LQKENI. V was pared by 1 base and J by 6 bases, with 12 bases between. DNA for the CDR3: TGTGCCAGCTCACCACTGCAGGGGTCCTCTGAAGCTTTCTTT. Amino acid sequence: CASSPLQGSSEAFF. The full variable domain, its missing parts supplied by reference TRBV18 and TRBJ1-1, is NAGVMQNPRHLVRRRGQEARLRCSPMKGHSHVYWYRQLPEEGLKFMVYLQKENIIDESGMPKERFSAEFPKEGPSILRIQQVVRGDSAAYFCASSPLQGSSEAFFGQGTRLTVV.

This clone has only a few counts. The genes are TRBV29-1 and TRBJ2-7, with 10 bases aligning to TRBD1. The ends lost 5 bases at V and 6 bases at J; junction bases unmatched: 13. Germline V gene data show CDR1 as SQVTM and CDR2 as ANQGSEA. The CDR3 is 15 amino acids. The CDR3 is CSVWSGDRGRTEQYF. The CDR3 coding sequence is TGCAGCGTTTGGAGCGGGGACAGGGGACGGACCGAGCAGTACTTC.